The rows below give T cell receptor beta chains drawn from one sample of a study of OX40 agonist ivuxolimab in advanced cancers. Data came from immunoSEQ multiplex PCR; TCRdb stores just in-frame clones and leaves some out. In the table there are tens of thousands of clones, about 91% of which are singletons. The specimen was CD4+ or CD8+ T cells sorted from blood, collected in a trial of the OX40 agonist ivuxolimab. These TCRs come from an adult with an advanced solid tumor such as melanoma, head and neck, liver or kidney cancer. The CDR3 runs from the conserved cysteine through the conserved F or W. The D gene is left open where the match is weak. Not all rows give a size; the values are once, few, many and, for expanded clones, a class.

abundance,v_gene,d_gene,j_gene,CDR3aa,CDR3nt
once,TRBV4-2,-,TRBJ1-2,CASSQEIGSALNYGYTF,TGTGCCAGCAGCCAAGAAATTGGCAGCGCCCTTAACTATGGCTACACCTTC
-,TRBV10-2,-,TRBJ2-4,CASSEPGGGNIQYF,TGCGCCAGCAGTGAGCCAGGGGGAGGAAACATTCAGTACTTC
-,TRBV19,-,TRBJ2-5,CASSPSPRDVETQYF,TGTGCCAGTAGTCCCAGTCCCAGGGACGTGGAGACCCAGTACTTC
-,TRBV27,-,TRBJ2-3,CASSLSWGTDTQYF,TGTGCCAGCAGTTTGTCTTGGGGAACAGATACGCAGTATTTT
-,TRBV5-1,-,TRBJ2-2,CASSLAGIIGELFF,TGCGCCAGCAGCTTGGCCGGCATTATCGGGGAGCTGTTTTTT
-,TRBV18,-,TRBJ2-2,CASLRGVVLNTGELFF,TGTGCCAGCTTAAGGGGTGTGGTTTTGAACACCGGGGAGCTGTTTTTT
-,TRBV6-5,TRBD2,TRBJ2-1,CASSRLAGELNEQFF,TGTGCCAGCAGCCGACTAGCGGGGGAGCTGAATGAGCAGTTCTTC
-,TRBV6-1,-,TRBJ1-1,CASSDDPRWTEAFF,TGTGCCAGCAGCGATGATCCCCGGTGGACTGAAGCTTTCTTT
once,TRBV30,-,TRBJ2-5,CAWRGIQETQYF,TGTGCCTGGAGGGGGATTCAAGAGACCCAGTACTTC
-,TRBV2,TRBD1,TRBJ2-2,CASSPDRVGTGELFF,TGTGCCAGCAGTCCGGACAGGGTAGGGACCGGGGAGCTGTTTTTT
-,TRBV5-4,-,TRBJ1-3,CASSRAGSGNTIYF,TGTGCCAGCAGTCGGGCGGGGTCTGGAAACACCATATATTTT
-,TRBV5-1,TRBD1,TRBJ2-5,CASSLAATGGETQYF,TGCGCCAGCAGCTTGGCAGCAACAGGGGGGGAGACCCAGTACTTC
once,TRBV19,TRBD1,TRBJ2-1,CASSDRGWGFNEQFF,TGTGCCAGTAGCGACAGGGGGTGGGGGTTCAATGAGCAGTTCTTC
-,TRBV7-8,-,TRBJ1-1,CASSLGPDRRATEAFF,TGTGCCAGCAGCTTAGGGCCCGACAGGCGGGCCACTGAAGCTTTCTTT
once,TRBV6-6,-,TRBJ1-1,CASTKTQGYTEAFF,TGTGCCAGCACCAAGACGCAGGGGTACACTGAAGCTTTCTTT
-,TRBV9,-,TRBJ1-6,CASSVGQNYSPLHF,TGTGCCAGCAGCGTAGGTCAGAATTACTCACCCCTCCACTTT
-,TRBV6-5,-,TRBJ2-5,CASSYGREETQYF,TGTGCCAGCAGTTACGGGCGGGAAGAGACCCAGTACTTC
-,TRBV5-1,TRBD1,TRBJ1-2,CASSLAPTGKDGYTF,TGCGCCAGCAGCTTGGCGCCGACAGGGAAAGATGGCTACACCTTC
-,TRBV9,TRBD2,TRBJ2-5,CASSVAVAGAQETQYF,TGTGCCAGCAGCGTAGCTGTAGCGGGGGCCCAAGAGACCCAGTACTTC
-,TRBV2,-,TRBJ2-3,CASSENTLSTDTQYF,TGTGCCAGCAGCGAGAACACCCTGAGCACAGATACGCAGTATTTT
once,TRBV14,-,TRBJ2-2,CASSLRTVNTGELFF,TGTGCCAGCAGCTTGCGGACAGTTAACACCGGGGAGCTGTTTTTT
-,TRBV6-5,-,TRBJ2-6,CASKNSGANVLTF,TGTGCCAGCAAAAACTCTGGGGCCAACGTCCTGACTTTC
-,TRBV5-1,-,TRBJ2-7,CASSGGLEQYF,TGCGCCAGCAGCGGGGGGCTGGAGCAGTACTTC
-,TRBV19,TRBD2,TRBJ2-7,CASSIGGGSYEQYF,TGTGCCAGTAGTATCGGGGGGGGATCGTACGAGCAGTACTTC
once,TRBV10-3,-,TRBJ2-2,CAISRGQATGELFF,TGTGCCATCAGCCGGGGACAAGCCACCGGGGAGCTGTTTTTT
-,TRBV11-3,TRBD1,TRBJ1-2,CASSSGQGESYGYTF,TGTGCCAGCAGCTCCGGACAGGGGGAGTCCTATGGCTACACCTTC
once,TRBV9,-,TRBJ1-4,CASSVVGAVGEKLFF,TGTGCCAGCAGCGTAGTAGGGGCCGTAGGTGAAAAACTGTTTTTT
-,TRBV10-3,-,TRBJ1-5,CAISELQGQGQPQHF,TGTGCCATCAGTGAGTTACAGGGACAAGGTCAGCCCCAGCATTTT
-,TRBV7-9,-,TRBJ2-5,CASSPARTGQETQYF,TGTGCCAGCAGCCCCGCCCGGACGGGCCAAGAGACCCAGTACTTC
-,TRBV9,-,TRBJ1-3,CASSVSDGNTIYF,TGTGCCAGCAGCGTTAGTGATGGAAACACCATATATTTT
-,TRBV6-5,TRBD2,TRBJ2-5,CASSLLAGQETQYF,TGTGCCAGCAGTCTACTAGCGGGGCAAGAGACCCAGTACTTC
-,TRBV15,TRBD1,TRBJ2-7,CATSRVGTVFVEQYF,TGTGCCACCAGCAGAGTAGGGACAGTCTTTGTCGAGCAGTACTTC
-,TRBV6-1,-,TRBJ2-7,CASRGDTHYEQYF,TGTGCCAGCAGGGGGGACACTCACTACGAGCAGTACTTC
-,TRBV6-5,-,TRBJ2-6,CASSYGRRSGANVLTF,TGTGCCAGCAGTTACGGTCGGAGGTCTGGGGCCAACGTCCTGACTTTC
-,TRBV7-8,-,TRBJ1-3,CASSLPLAGENTIYF,TGTGCCAGCAGCCTACCCCTGGCGGGAGAGAACACCATATATTTT
-,TRBV7-2,TRBD1,TRBJ2-5,CASSRTGGRETQYF,TGTGCCAGCAGCCGAACAGGGGGCCGGGAGACCCAGTACTTC
-,TRBV18,-,TRBJ2-1,CASSPRQALSSYNEQFF,TGTGCCAGCTCACCACGGCAGGCCTTGAGCTCCTACAATGAACAGTTCTTC
-,TRBV9,-,TRBJ2-2,CASSVVGLQPAGELFF,TGTGCCAGCAGCGTAGTCGGCCTGCAACCGGCCGGGGAGCTGTTTTTT
-,TRBV7-3,-,TRBJ2-3,CASSLTRGADTQYF,TGTGCCAGCAGCCTGACACGAGGGGCAGATACGCAGTATTTT
-,TRBV30,-,TRBJ2-3,CASNGPSGPDTQYF,TGTGCCTCGAACGGACCTTCGGGCCCAGATACGCAGTATTTT
-,TRBV19,-,TRBJ1-5,CASKQVPSNQPQHF,TGTGCCAGTAAACAGGTTCCTAGCAATCAGCCCCAGCATTTT
-,TRBV25-1,TRBD1,TRBJ2-1,CASSPDRGLSSYNEQFF,TGTGCCAGCAGTCCTGACAGGGGGCTGAGCTCCTACAATGAGCAGTTCTTC
-,TRBV9,-,TRBJ1-4,CASSVGHISEKLFF,TGTGCCAGCAGCGTAGGGCACATTAGTGAAAAACTGTTTTTT
-,TRBV19,TRBD1,TRBJ1-2,CASSVGTANYGYTF,TGTGCCAGTAGTGTTGGGACAGCTAACTATGGCTACACCTTC
-,TRBV6-5,-,TRBJ1-4,CASRLTGKLNEKLFF,TGTGCCAGCAGACTTACCGGGAAGCTTAATGAAAAACTGTTTTTT
-,TRBV29-1,TRBD2,TRBJ2-7,CSAWTSGSSYEQYF,TGCAGCGCATGGACTAGCGGGTCCTCCTACGAGCAGTACTTC
-,TRBV27,-,TRBJ2-4,CASSPRILAKNIQYF,TGTGCCAGCAGTCCCCGTATCCTAGCCAAAAACATTCAGTACTTC
-,TRBV18,-,TRBJ2-3,CASSPRTSYTDTQYF,TGTGCCAGCTCACCACGAACCTCTTACACAGATACGCAGTATTTT
-,TRBV9,-,TRBJ2-2,CASRGDRGRGNLNTGELFF,TGTGCCAGCAGGGGGGACCGCGGCAGGGGCAATTTGAACACCGGGGAGCTGTTTTTT